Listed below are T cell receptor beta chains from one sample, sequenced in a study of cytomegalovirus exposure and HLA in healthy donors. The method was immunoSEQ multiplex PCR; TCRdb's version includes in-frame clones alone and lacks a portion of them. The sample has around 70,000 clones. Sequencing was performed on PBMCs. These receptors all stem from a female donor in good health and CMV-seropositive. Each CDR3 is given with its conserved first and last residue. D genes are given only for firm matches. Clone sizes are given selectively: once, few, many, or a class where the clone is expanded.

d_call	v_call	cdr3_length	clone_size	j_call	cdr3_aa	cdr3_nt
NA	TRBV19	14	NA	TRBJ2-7	CASSNFGGTYEQYF	TGTGCCAGTAGTAACTTCGGCGGTACCTACGAGCAGTACTTC
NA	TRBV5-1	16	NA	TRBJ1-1	CASSLGPTGSNTEAFF	TGCGCCAGCAGCTTGGGCCCCACAGGGTCGAACACTGAAGCTTTCTTT
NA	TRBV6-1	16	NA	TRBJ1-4	CASSARVSRQYEKLFF	TGTGCCAGCAGTGCAAGGGTCTCCCGACAGTATGAAAAACTGTTTTTT
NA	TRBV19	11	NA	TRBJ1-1	CASSRVSEAFF	TGTGCCAGTAGCAGGGTCTCTGAAGCTTTCTTT
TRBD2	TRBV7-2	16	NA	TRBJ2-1	CASSLYGLAGGDEQFF	TGTGCCAGCAGCTTATATGGGCTAGCGGGAGGGGATGAGCAGTTCTTC
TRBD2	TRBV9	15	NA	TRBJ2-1	CASSPGGGLYNEQFF	TGTGCCAGCAGCCCCGGGGGGGGGCTCTACAATGAGCAGTTCTTC
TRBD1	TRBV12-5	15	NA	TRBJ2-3	CASGLAGQGTDTQYF	TGTGCTAGTGGTTTGGCGGGACAGGGCACAGATACGCAGTATTTT
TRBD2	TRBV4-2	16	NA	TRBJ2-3	CASSSKNQRGLDTQYF	TGTGCCAGCAGCTCCAAGAATCAGCGGGGGTTAGATACGCAGTATTTT
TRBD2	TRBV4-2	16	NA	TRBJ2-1	CASSQDNDSGRAWQFF	TGTGCCAGCAGCCAAGACAATGATAGCGGGAGGGCCTGGCAGTTCTTC
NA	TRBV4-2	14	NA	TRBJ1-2	CASSLRGEEYGYTF	TGTGCCAGCAGCCTACGGGGGGAAGAGTATGGCTACACCTTC
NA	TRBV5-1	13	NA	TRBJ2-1	CASSLDPNNEQFF	TGCGCCAGCAGCTTGGATCCTAACAATGAGCAGTTCTTC
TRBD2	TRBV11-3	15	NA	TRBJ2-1	CASSPRTSGGLEQFF	TGTGCCAGCAGCCCCAGGACTAGCGGGGGGCTTGAGCAGTTCTTC
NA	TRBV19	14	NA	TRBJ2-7	CASSWGHYDYEQYF	TGTGCCAGTAGTTGGGGACACTACGACTACGAGCAGTACTTC
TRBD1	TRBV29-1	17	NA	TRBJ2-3	CSVEGDRRGFSTDTQYF	TGCAGCGTTGAAGGGGACAGGAGGGGATTTAGCACAGATACGCAGTATTTT
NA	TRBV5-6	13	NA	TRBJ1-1	CASSWGVNTEAFF	TGTGCCAGCAGCTGGGGAGTGAACACTGAAGCTTTCTTT
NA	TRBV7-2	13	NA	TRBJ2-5	CASSGDRKETQYF	TGTGCCAGCAGCGGAGACAGGAAAGAGACCCAGTACTTC
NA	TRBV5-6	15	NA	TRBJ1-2	CASSNPAGSQYGYTF	TGTGCCAGCAGCAACCCGGCGGGGAGCCAGTATGGCTACACCTTC
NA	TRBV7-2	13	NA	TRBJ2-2	CASSSRDGGELFF	TGTGCCAGCAGTTCCAGGGATGGCGGGGAGCTGTTTTTT
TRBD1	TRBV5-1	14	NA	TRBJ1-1	CASSYRDRGTEAFF	TGCGCCAGCAGCTACCGGGACAGGGGGACTGAAGCTTTCTTT
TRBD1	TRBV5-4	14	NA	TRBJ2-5	CASSRQGAAETQYF	TGTGCCAGCAGCCGTCAGGGGGCGGCGGAGACCCAGTACTTC
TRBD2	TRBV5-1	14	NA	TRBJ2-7	CASSAALAGGEQYF	TGCGCCAGCAGCGCAGCACTAGCGGGGGGCGAGCAGTACTTC
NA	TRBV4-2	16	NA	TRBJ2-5	CASSQGGQGGQETQYF	TGTGCCAGCAGCCAAGGAGGACAGGGAGGGCAAGAGACCCAGTACTTC
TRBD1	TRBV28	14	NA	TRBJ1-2	CASSLGQGRRGYTF	TGTGCCAGCAGTCTGGGACAGGGGAGACGGGGCTACACCTTC
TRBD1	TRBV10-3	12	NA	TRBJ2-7	CAIRDTGDEQYF	TGTGCCATCAGGGACACAGGGGACGAGCAGTACTTC
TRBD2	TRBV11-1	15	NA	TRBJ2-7	CASSTLAGGAYEQYF	TGTGCCAGCAGCACACTAGCGGGGGGCGCCTACGAGCAGTACTTC
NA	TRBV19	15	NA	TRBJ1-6	CASSIDPGIDSPLHF	TGTGCCAGTAGTATAGATCCAGGCATCGATTCACCCCTACACTTT
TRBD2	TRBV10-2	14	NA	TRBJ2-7	CASRSSGGPYEQYF	TGCGCCAGCAGATCTAGCGGGGGCCCCTACGAGCAGTACTTC
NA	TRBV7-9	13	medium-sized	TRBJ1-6	CASSPTSNSPLHF	TGTGCCAGCAGCCCAACTTCGAATTCACCCCTCCACTTT
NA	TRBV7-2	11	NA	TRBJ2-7	CASSPSYEQYF	TGTGCCAGCAGCCCTTCCTACGAGCAGTACTTC
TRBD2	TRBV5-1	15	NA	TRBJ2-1	CASSLGTSGYDEQFF	TGCGCCAGCAGCTTGGGTACTAGCGGGTACGATGAGCAGTTCTTC
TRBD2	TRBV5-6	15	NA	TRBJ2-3	CASSLVAGGTDTQYF	TGTGCCAGCAGCTTGGTAGCGGGGGGTACAGATACGCAGTATTTT
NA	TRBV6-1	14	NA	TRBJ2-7	CASTFFSQGYEQYF	TGTGCCAGCACCTTCTTCTCCCAGGGCTACGAGCAGTACTTC
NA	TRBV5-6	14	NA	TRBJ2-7	CASSLGEDAYEQYF	TGTGCCAGCAGCTTGGGAGAGGATGCCTACGAGCAGTACTTC
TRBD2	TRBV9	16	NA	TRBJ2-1	CASSVVTSGGFREQFF	TGTGCCAGCAGCGTAGTGACTAGCGGGGGATTTCGTGAGCAGTTCTTC
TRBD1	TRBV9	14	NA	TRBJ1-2	CASTRGLQGDGYTF	TGTGCCAGCACTAGGGGGCTCCAGGGAGATGGCTACACCTTC
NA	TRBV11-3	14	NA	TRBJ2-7	CASSLKRGAYEQYF	TGTGCCAGCAGCTTAAAAAGGGGCGCATACGAGCAGTACTTC
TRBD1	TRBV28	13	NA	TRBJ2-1	CASSSGQHNEQFF	TGTGCCAGCAGTTCGGGACAGCACAATGAGCAGTTCTTC
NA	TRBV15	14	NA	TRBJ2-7	CATSRDHLTYEQYF	TGTGCCACCAGCAGAGACCACCTAACCTACGAGCAGTACTTC
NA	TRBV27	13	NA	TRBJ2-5	CASSFTGKETQYF	TGTGCCAGCAGTTTTACAGGGAAGGAGACCCAGTACTTC
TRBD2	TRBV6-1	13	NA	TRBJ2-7	CATLSGGAYEQYF	TGTGCCACCCTTAGCGGGGGGGCCTACGAGCAGTACTTC
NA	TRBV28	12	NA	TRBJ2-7	CASQGFSYEQYF	TGTGCCAGCCAGGGATTTTCCTACGAGCAGTACTTC
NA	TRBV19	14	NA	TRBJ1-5	CASSIGSGNQPQHF	TGTGCCAGTAGTATAGGCAGCGGCAATCAGCCCCAGCATTTT
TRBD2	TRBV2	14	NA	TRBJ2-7	CASSEAGGPYEQYF	TGTGCCAGCAGTGAAGCGGGAGGGCCGTACGAGCAGTACTTC
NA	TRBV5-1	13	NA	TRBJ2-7	CASSLRGAVEQYF	TGCGCCAGCAGCTTGCGGGGGGCGGTCGAGCAGTACTTC
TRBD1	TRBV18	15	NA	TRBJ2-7	CASSPDRGPTYEQYF	TGTGCCAGCTCACCCGACAGGGGCCCTACCTACGAGCAGTACTTC
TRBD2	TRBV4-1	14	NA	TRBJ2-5	CASSQSGSEETQYF	TGCGCCAGCAGCCAAAGCGGGAGCGAAGAGACCCAGTACTTC
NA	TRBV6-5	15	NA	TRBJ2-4	CASSGTQVAKNIQYF	TGTGCCAGCAGTGGCACGCAAGTGGCCAAAAACATTCAGTACTTC
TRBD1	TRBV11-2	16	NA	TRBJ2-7	CASSLGPTGVTYEQYF	TGTGCCAGCAGCTTGGGCCCGACAGGGGTAACCTACGAGCAGTACTTC